This T cell receptor beta chain was identified in a study of T-cell memory formation after mild COVID-19. TCR alpha and TCR beta cDNA libraries with sample barcodes and UMIs came from 5'RACE using constant-segment primers. TCRdb fed the 5' RACE reads into MiXCR, producing one record per CDR3 protein. This table holds hundreds of thousands of distinct CDR3 sequences, less than 20% found once. CDR1 and CDR2 (germline): SGHRS, YFSETQ. Trimming removed 4 bases from V and 1 base from J; junction bases left unmatched: 3. This CDR3 region has 14 residues. Sequencing was done on a sample of PBMCs or a T cell subset sorted from them (not recorded which). The clonotype originates from a young man who had mild COVID-19 (a few samples of this study predate the infection). Cell type and time point are not known. The chain links TRBV5-1 to TRBJ2-3, with 7 bases lining up with TRBD1. The CDR3 DNA reads TGCGCCAGCAGCAACGGACAGGGCACAGATACGCAGTATTTT. It codes for CASSNGQGTDTQYF.